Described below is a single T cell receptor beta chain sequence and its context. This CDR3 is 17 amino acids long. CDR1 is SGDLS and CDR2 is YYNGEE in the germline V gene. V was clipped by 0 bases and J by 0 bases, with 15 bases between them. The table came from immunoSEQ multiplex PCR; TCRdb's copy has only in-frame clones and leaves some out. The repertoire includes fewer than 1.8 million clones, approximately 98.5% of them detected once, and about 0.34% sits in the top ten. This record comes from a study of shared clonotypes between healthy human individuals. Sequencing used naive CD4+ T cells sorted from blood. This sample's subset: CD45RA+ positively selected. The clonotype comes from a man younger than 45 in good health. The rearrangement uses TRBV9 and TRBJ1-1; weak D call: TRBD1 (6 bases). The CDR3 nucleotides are TGTGCCAGCAGCGTAGACCCGTGGCCAGGGGTGAACACTGAAGCTTTCTTT. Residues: CASSVDPWPGVNTEAFF.